The clone carrying this T cell receptor (beta chain) was detected many times. The data were obtained in a study of regulatory T cells in long-lasting Graves disease. Time point described: newly diagnosed GD, antithyroid drugs for less than 3 months. Preparation of the TCR library used RNA extracted from PBMCs. Library construction for TCR beta used iRepertoire HTBI primers and Arm-PCR of CDR3 regions. TCRdb reprocessed the multiplex PCR reads with MiXCR, giving one entry per CDR3 protein. This table holds about 460,000 distinct CDR3 sequences, approximately 14% found once. V shed 2 bases and J shed 0 bases, with 4 bases lying between them. The CDR3 spans 13 residues. Germline V gene sequence: CDR1 MNHGY, CDR2 SVAAGI. These data also formed part of another study, on T cells in Graves' hyperthyroidism and ophthalmopathy.

The V and J genes are TRBV6-9 and TRBJ2-5; D remains ambiguous. This TCR was recovered from a woman in her forties or fifties with Graves disease. The source was peripheral blood mononuclear cells (PBMCs), collected at new diagnosis, from a patient treated with antithyroid drugs. The CDR3 region is CASSYDYQETQYF. In DNA, the CDR3 is TGTGCCAGCAGTTATGATTACCAAGAGACCCAGTACTTC.